The 29 T cell receptor beta chains below come from one sample, sequenced in a study of Ad26.COV2.S vaccination and SARS-CoV-2 variants. Data came from immunoSEQ multiplex PCR; TCRdb stores just in-frame clones and leaves some out. This sample has hundreds of thousands of clones, with 80% to 90% found just once. Treatment reported: about 20 received Ad26.COV2.S at low or high dose, single or two shots; about five received placebo; per-sample allocation not given. Samples analyzed were those drawn on day 63 after the first vaccine or placebo injection. The sample here was peripheral blood, taken in a trial of Ad26.COV2.S vaccine versus placebo. Receptors were obtained from a person aged 18-65 years who received the Ad26.COV2.S COVID-19 vaccine or a placebo.

This chain connects TRBV20-1 to TRBJ2-5; no reliable D call. The CDR3 is 11 residues long. Germline V gives CDR1 DFQATT, CDR2 SNEGSKA (reference sequence). V dropped 6 bases and J dropped 5 bases, with 10 bases sitting between them. CDR3 protein: CSARLWETQYF. The CDR3 DNA reads TGCAGTGCACGACTGTGGGAGACCCAGTACTTC.

This clone has just one count. The V call is TRBV19, the J call TRBJ2-3, with D maybe TRBD1 (5 bases). This CDR3 has 15 amino acids. V gave up 1 base and J gave up 7 bases, with 15 bases separating them. Germline CDR1 and CDR2: LNHDA and SQIVND (reference sequence). This chain's CDR3 is CASSIARVPRNTQYF. The CDR3, as DNA: TGTGCCAGTAGTATAGCCAGGGTTCCCCGGAATACGCAGTATTTT.

The rearrangement joins TRBV18 to TRBJ1-1, with a tentative D call TRBD1 (6 bases). Germline V gene lookup returns CDR1 KGHSH and CDR2 LQKENI. With 5 bases removed from V and 0 bases from J, the gap between germline ends came to 13 bases. The length of the CDR3 is 15 residues. The CDR3 loop is CASSATQGMNTEAFF. CDR3 nucleotide sequence: TGTGCCAGCTCAGCCACGCAGGGGATGAACACTGAAGCTTTCTTT.

This chain connects TRBV30 to TRBJ1-1; D is uncertain. V lost 2 bases and J lost 4, with 5 bases in between. The CDR3 loop spans 11 amino acids. CDR1 and CDR2 from the germline V gene are GTSNPN and SVGIG (reference sequence). CDR3 bases: TGTGCCTGGAGTCGGAGCACTGAAGCTTTCTTT. The encoded protein is CAWSRSTEAFF.

This chain connects TRBV9 to TRBJ1-2, with no clear D. Per germline, CDR1 SGDLS and CDR2 YYNGEE. The CDR3 has 12 amino acids. Trimming removed 0 bases at V and 8 bases at J, with 8 bases between. The CDR3 sequence: CASSVVGGGYTF. In nucleotides, the CDR3 is TGTGCCAGCAGCGTAGTGGGTGGGGGCTACACCTTC.

The chain has TRBV21-1 and TRBJ1-5. TRBV21-1 is flagged as a pseudogene. The CDR3 spans 15 residues. The CDR3 is CASSKGGGESQPQHF. The DNA for the CDR3 is TGTGCCAGCAGCAAAGGGGGGGGAGAGAGTCAGCCCCAGCATTTT.

CDR3 in DNA: TGTGCCAGCAGCTTAGCGGGAGGGGAAAAACTGTTTTTT. As protein: CASSLAGGEKLFF. The chain joins TRBV7-9 to TRBJ1-4; the D is unclear. Trimming took off 0 bases at V and 8 bases at J, with 7 bases between the two ends. Germline assignment: CDR1 SEHNR and CDR2 FQNEAQ (reference sequence). CDR3 size: 13 residues.

The chain recombines TRBV18 with TRBJ1-3; D not certain. Germline V lookup: CDR1 KGHSH, CDR2 LQKENI. The CDR3 consists of 15 residues. Trimming took off 1 base at V and 3 bases at J, with 10 bases between the two ends. This chain's CDR3 is CASSPREDFGNTIYF. The CDR3, as DNA: TGTGCCAGCTCACCACGAGAGGATTTTGGAAACACCATATATTTT.

This clone was observed a single time. This chain uses TRBV6-6 with TRBJ2-1, with TRBD2 identical over 8 bases. The CDR3 runs 14 residues. Germline assignment: CDR1 MNHNY and CDR2 SVGAGI (reference sequence). The trim removed 6 bases at V and 4 bases at J, leaving 5 bases unmatched. The CDR3, as DNA: TGTGCCAGCAGGATGACTAGCGCATACAATGAGCAGTTCTTC. Translated, it gives CASRMTSAYNEQFF.

The gene calls are TRBV14 and TRBJ2-1, with 8 bases identical to TRBD2. CDR3 length: 15 amino acids. With V trimmed by 5 bases and J by 4 bases, 7 bases remained unmatched. Looked up from germline, CDR1 is SGHDN and CDR2 is FVKESK. Here the CDR3 reads CASSTERGPYNEQFF. CDR3 DNA: TGTGCCAGCAGCACCGAGCGGGGGCCTTACAATGAGCAGTTCTTC.

This clone has only a few counts. The germline gene is not matched at one end of the junction; a read error may be the cause. The chain carries TRBV7-8 and TRBJ2-2; a weak D match, TRBD2 (6 bases). The germline gives CDR1 SGHVS, CDR2 FQNEAQ. This CDR3 region has 15 residues. In DNA form, the CDR3 reads TGTGCCAGCAGCGTAGCCGGGACTGACACCGGGGAGCTGTTTTTT. Translating it yields CASSVAGTDTGELFF.

This clone was recorded once. This chain uses TRBV18 with TRBJ2-3, with D perhaps being TRBD1 or TRBD2 (5 bases each). This CDR3 contains 14 residues. The germline V and J ends were trimmed by 3 bases and 3 bases, with 10 bases remaining between them. The V gene's germline CDR1 is KGHSH and CDR2 LQKENI. As DNA, the CDR3 is TGTGCCAGCTCACCCGGGACGGCTACAGATACGCAGTATTTT. It translates to CASSPGTATDTQYF.

V usage is TRBV24-1 and J usage is TRBJ2-3; D gene unclear. Germline assignment: CDR1 KGHDR and CDR2 SFDVKD. The V end lost 1 base, the J end lost 2 bases, and 9 bases lay between the germline ends. This CDR3 contains 15 residues. The CDR3: CATSDLTDLTDTQYF. As DNA, the CDR3 is TGTGCCACCAGTGATTTAACAGACCTCACAGATACGCAGTATTTT.

The chain carries TRBV14 and TRBJ2-5; 11 bases fit TRBD2. The CDR3 length is 15 residues. Germline V gene sequence: CDR1 SGHDN, CDR2 FVKESK. J gave up 13 bases and V 2 bases, and 12 bases lay outside the gene matches. The CDR3 spells CASSQFTSGSGKWYF. CDR3 nucleotide sequence: TGTGCCAGCAGCCAATTCACTAGCGGGAGTGGCAAGTGGTACTTC.

The gene calls are TRBV7-2 and TRBJ1-2, with D hard to call. The CDR3 sequence is 11 residues long. Germline values: CDR1 SGHTA, CDR2 FQGNSA. V gave up 2 bases and J gave up 8 bases, with 6 bases separating them. The CDR3 region is CASSLKGGYTF. The CDR3 nucleotides are TGTGCCAGCAGCTTAAAGGGAGGCTACACCTTC.

The genes are TRBV27 and TRBJ2-5, with TRBD2 matching over 8 bases. V was pared by 6 bases and J by 5 bases, with 11 bases of the junction left unmatched. Germline CDR1 MNHEY, CDR2 SMNVEV (reference sequence). The CDR3 runs to 15 residues. The CDR3 DNA follows: TGTGCCAGCAGCCGAGCGGGGGCTAGGTTGGAGACCCAGTACTTC. Protein: CASSRAGARLETQYF.

CDR3 sequence reads: CASSFTGYSNQPQHF. The CDR3, as DNA: TGTGCCAGCAGCTTCACAGGGTATAGCAATCAGCCCCAGCATTTT. The rearrangement joins TRBV6-6 to TRBJ1-5, with D possibly matching TRBD1 (6 bases). Germline V lookup: CDR1 MNHNY, CDR2 SVGAGI (reference sequence). The CDR3 extends over 15 amino acids. The ends were cut back, 6 bases at V and 0 bases at J, with 12 bases in the middle.

The chain links TRBV15 to TRBJ2-7, with D possibly being TRBD1 (5 bases). The CDR3 totals 15 residues. Per the germline V gene, CDR1 is LNHNV and CDR2 is YYDKDF (reference sequence). Trimming removed 1 base from V and 5 bases from J, with 15 bases in between. In DNA form, the CDR3 reads TGTGCCACCAGCAGAGTGGCAGGGAAAATCAACGAGCAGTACTTC. Encoded protein: CATSRVAGKINEQYF.

The chain combines TRBV18 with TRBJ2-7; D is ambiguous. Germline V gives CDR1 KGHSH, CDR2 LQKENI. Deletions cut 2 bases from V and 2 bases from J, with 13 bases between. The CDR3 loop spans 15 amino acids. The CDR3 spells CASSPEARGPYEQYF. As DNA, the CDR3 is TGTGCCAGCTCACCAGAGGCTAGAGGCCCCTACGAGCAGTACTTC.

The V call is TRBV7-9, the J call TRBJ2-3, with 7 bases matching TRBD2. Germline V gene sequence: CDR1 SEHNR, CDR2 FQNEAQ (reference sequence). J lost 1 base, V lost 8 bases, and 3 bases had no gene match. This CDR3 region has 13 residues. The CDR3 loop is CASAAGGTDTQYF. CDR3 DNA: TGTGCCAGCGCCGCGGGGGGCACAGATACGCAGTATTTT.

This chain connects TRBV5-5 to TRBJ2-1, with 8 bases identical to TRBD1. The CDR3 has 16 residues. Germline V gene lookup returns CDR1 SGHKS and CDR2 YYEKEE (reference sequence). Losses at the gene ends were 4 bases for V and 1 base for J; bases not matched to a gene: 7. The CDR3 reads CASSIGQGNSYNEQFF. The CDR3 region has the DNA TGTGCCAGCAGCATCGGACAGGGTAATTCCTACAATGAGCAGTTCTTC.

This clone came up once. J is TRBJ1-2 and V is TRBV5-8; D is perhaps TRBD1 (6 bases). Germline V gene sequence: CDR1 SGHTS, CDR2 YDEGEE. The CDR3 totals 16 residues. The V and J ends lost 4 bases and 4 bases respectively, with 20 bases between them. The CDR3 reads CASSRTALTVPYGYTF. CDR3 nucleotide sequence: TGTGCCAGCAGCCGGACAGCGCTAACCGTCCCCTATGGCTACACCTTC. The variable domain in full, completed from reference TRBV5-8 and TRBJ1-2, reads EAGVTQSPTHLIKTRGQQATLRCSPISGHTSVYWYQQALGLGLQFLLWYDEGEERNRGNFPPRFSGRQFPNYSSELNVNALELEDSALYLCASSRTALTVPYGYTFGSGTRLTVV.

The V and J genes are TRBV7-2 and TRBJ2-4, with a tentative D call TRBD2 (6 bases). CDR3 length equals 13 residues. Germline V lookup: CDR1 SGHTA, CDR2 FQGNSA. Deletions cut 5 bases from V and 7 bases from J, with 12 bases between. The CDR3 nucleotides read TGTGCCAGCAGCAAAGCGGGTAGTAACATTCAGTACTTC. Translated, it gives CASSKAGSNIQYF. The whole variable domain, remainder taken from reference TRBV7-2 and TRBJ2-4, is GAGVSQSPSNKVTEKGKDVELRCDPISGHTALYWYRQSLGQGLEFLIYFQGNSAPDKSGLPSDRFSAERTGGSVSTLTIQRTQQEDSAVYLCASSKAGSNIQYFGAGTRLSVL.

The count of this clone is one. The CDR3 is CASSPRGGPGYEQYF. The CDR3 DNA sequence: TGTGCCAGCAGCCCGAGAGGAGGACCTGGCTACGAGCAGTACTTC. The chain carries TRBV11-2 and TRBJ2-7; D is possibly TRBD2 (5 bases). The V gene's germline CDR1 is SGHAT and CDR2 FQNNGV. V lost 5 bases and J 3 bases, leaving 17 bases between the germline ends. The CDR3 consists of 15 residues.

This chain connects TRBV20-1 to TRBJ2-2; a weak D match, TRBD1 (6 bases). The germline CDR1 and CDR2 sequences are DFQATT and SNEGSKA (reference sequence). The CDR3 is made up of 11 amino acids. Trimming took off 7 bases at V and 4 bases at J, with 7 bases between the two ends. The CDR3 region is CSVRGTGELFF. The CDR3 coding sequence is TGCAGTGTCAGGGGCACCGGGGAGCTGTTTTTT.

This clone has a single count. CDR3 residues: CASSWGTGGFAEAFF. The CDR3 DNA reads as TGCGCCAGCAGCTGGGGGACAGGGGGGTTTGCTGAAGCTTTCTTT. This sequence joins TRBV5-1 and TRBJ1-1; 11 bases map to TRBD1. The CDR3 has 15 amino acids. After removal of 3 bases from V and 6 bases from J, the junction contained 7 bases not matched to a gene. Germline CDR1 and CDR2: SGHRS and YFSETQ.

The J gene is TRBJ2-5, the V gene TRBV18; 10 bases are a match to TRBD2. CDR1 is KGHSH and CDR2 is LQKENI in the germline V gene. V trimming: 4 bases; J trimming: 2 bases; junction bases outside the gene matches: 7. The CDR3 loop spans 16 amino acids. In DNA, the CDR3 is TGTGCCAGCTCACTGCTAGCGGGAGTGTTGCAAGAGACCCAGTACTTC. Translation: CASSLLAGVLQETQYF.

V usage is TRBV11-3 and J usage is TRBJ2-3; 12 nucleotides align to TRBD1. Germline V gene data show CDR1 as SGHNT and CDR2 as YENEEA. V shed 4 bases and J 2 bases; nucleotides not matched to a gene: 4. The CDR3 length is 16 residues. CDR3 region: CASSSGTGGLTDTQYF. DNA for the CDR3: TGTGCCAGCAGCTCCGGGACAGGGGGCCTCACAGATACGCAGTATTTT.

This chain joins TRBV7-2 and TRBJ2-5; D gene ambiguous. With 4 bases removed from V and 5 bases from J, the gap between germline ends came to 14 bases. The CDR3 is made up of 14 amino acids. Germline V lookup: CDR1 SGHTA, CDR2 FQGNSA. The CDR3 coding sequence is TGTGCCAGCAGCTCTCCTAGTGGGCGGGAGACCCAGTACTTC. It encodes CASSSPSGRETQYF.